Listed below are T cell receptor beta chains from one sample, sequenced in a study of T cells in localized non-small cell lung cancer. The repertoire was sequenced with immunoSEQ multiplex PCR; TCRdb's copy has only in-frame clones and lacks some. Among some 85,000 clones, about 78% were seen once, and the ten largest hold over 15%. The material sequenced was PBMCs, taken before any cancer treatment. The source of these receptors is a man aged 35 to 69 with stage II squamous cell lung carcinoma. Both conserved end residues are trimmed from each CDR3. A D gene is named only where the DNA matches it firmly. Clone size is not always given. Where it is, it says once, few, many or a class for expanded clones.

TRBV18	.	.	ASSPTRQETQY
TRBV28	.	.	ASSFGSVRGVDEQY
TRBV9	.	.	ASSVVSGGDEQY
TRBV6-6	.	.	ASSYSALANTGELF
TRBV14	.	.	ASSQEIEQF
TRBV4-2	.	.	ASSRSSTGNTEAF
TRBV5-1	TRBD1	.	ASSFGQGNNSPLH
TRBV27	.	.	ASSFWRGKDSPLH
TRBV4-3	.	.	ASSQEGFVNEQF
TRBV5-1	TRBD2	.	ASSWSGGSNNEQF
TRBV30	.	.	AWIPGLSRRETQY
TRBV13	.	once	ASSLSGDTDTQY
TRBV7-3	TRBD2	.	ASSPSSGNNEQF
TRBV9	TRBD2	few	ASSEGLAAQETQY
TRBV6-5	.	.	ASSRGWTNEKLF
TRBV6-6	.	.	ASTSRGPNTEAF
TRBV7-8	.	.	ASRVGASGANVLT
TRBV2	.	.	ASSARQVSTEAF
TRBV19	TRBD1	.	ASSTDRGPADTQY
TRBV6-5	.	.	ASSWGGPDTEAF
TRBV5-8	.	.	ASSLEFNEKLF
TRBV14	TRBD1	.	ASSHVSGQARNTIY
TRBV4-3	.	.	ASSQSRQDYEQY
TRBV2	.	.	ASTVTTDQPQH
TRBV7-2	TRBD2	.	ASSLGLLAGKETQY
TRBV28	TRBD2	.	ASSWLAGPNNEQF
TRBV5-6	.	.	ASSRRDTKNTEAF
TRBV27	.	.	ASSFSDRLSSYEQY
TRBV28	.	.	ASIPPGISDTQY
TRBV4-1	TRBD1	.	ASSETPFQGGEAGNTIY
TRBV27	.	.	ASSLSGRAGREQY
TRBV27	TRBD2	.	ASSSREGLFYEQY
TRBV29-1	TRBD1	.	SSSTGDNQPQH
TRBV9	TRBD2	.	ASSETLAGGQETQY
TRBV6-6	.	.	ASIRGSVGNTIY
TRBV5-1	TRBD1	.	ASSLGQGAMNTEAF
TRBV27	TRBD2	.	ASSFSNSGISF
TRBV19	TRBD1	.	ASSWDSRGTEAF
TRBV10-3	.	.	AISDPGRQNTEAF
TRBV5-4	.	.	ASSPDPRETQY
TRBV9	.	.	ASSVGSTVNSPLH
TRBV9	TRBD1	many	ASSVGGQGLTDTQY
TRBV7-9	TRBD2	.	ASRSAPRLAGERNEQF
TRBV9	.	few	ASSVATVLSGELF
TRBV5-1	.	few	ASSLGGDSNQPQH
TRBV11-2	.	.	ASSLLRGRTYYEQY
TRBV29-1	TRBD2	.	SVEGLAGELDTQY
TRBV6-5	.	.	ASRTPGDYEQY
TRBV15	TRBD2	.	ATSRPRGLVTKEQY
TRBV5-4	TRBD1	.	ASGVVRGQSGELF
TRBV6-5	TRBD2	.	ASRLGGGSSNEQF
TRBV4-1	.	few	ASSQGAGGGYGYT
TRBV19	.	.	ASSISAGADGYT
TRBV27	TRBD2	.	ASSLLLAGGSTDTQY